This T cell receptor (beta chain) was identified during a study of blood T cell repertoires in COVID-19. Study at large: Sites in the United States, Italy and Spain provided acute and convalescent COVID-19 samples. PBMCs, B-cell-depleted T cells, or T cells provided the cDNA or gDNA that made up the material.

Source study methods: Amplification of reference gene primers provided the estimated nucleated cell counts. The table came from immunoSEQ multiplex PCR; TCRdb's copy has only in-frame clones and leaves some out. That table furnishes V, J and clone size, whereas the DNA furnished D and trimming. The sample includes 140,000 to 150,000 clones, 84% of them seen just once. The germline V gene encodes CDR1 LGHDT and CDR2 YNNKEL (reference sequence). This CDR3 spans 15 amino acids. J gave up 4 bases and V 3 bases, and 8 bases lay outside the gene matches. The chain couples TRBV3-1 (or the pseudogene TRBV3-2) to TRBJ2-5; 7 bases match TRBD2. The receptor was isolated from a human donor in a cohort sampled during active COVID-19. Material for sequencing was peripheral blood. The CDR3 loop reads CASSQVTSAPETQYF. For the CDR3, the DNA is TGTGCCAGCAGCCAGGTCACTAGCGCCCCAGAGACCCAGTACTTC.